The 11 T cell receptor beta chains given below trace back to one sample, sequenced in a study of cytomegalovirus exposure and HLA in healthy donors. The PCR ran on 60 Vbeta and 13 Jbeta primers. Assay: immunoSEQ multiplex PCR; the TCRdb copy retains only in-frame clones and omits some. The sample lists around 150,000 clones; about 85% were seen once. The sample was PBMCs. The receptors were gathered from a man younger than 35 in good health and CMV-seropositive.

This chain links TRBV7-2 with TRBJ1-6, with D uncertain. The germline V gene has CDR1 SGHTA and CDR2 FQGNSA. Trimming shortened V by 1 base and J by 7 bases, and 17 bases separated the two germline ends. This CDR3 is 17 amino acids long. In DNA, the CDR3 is TGTGCCAGCAGCTTAGTGTACGCCATTCAGTTAAATTCACCCCTCCACTTT. Amino acid sequence: CASSLVYAIQLNSPLHF.

In DNA, the CDR3 is TGTGCCATTTCCAGAAAGGAGGACACTGAAGCTTTCTTT. This codes for CAISRKEDTEAFF. The chain links TRBV19 to TRBJ1-1; unclear D gene. This CDR3 is 13 amino acids long. Per the germline V gene, CDR1 is LNHDA and CDR2 is SQIVND (reference sequence). Trimming took 10 bases from V and 3 from J, leaving 15 bases between them.

CDR3 nucleotides: TGTGCCTGGAGTCCCGGGGGATTCACAGATACGCAGTATTTT. It yields the protein CAWSPGGFTDTQYF. The chain has TRBV30 and TRBJ2-3; weak D call: TRBD2 (6 bases). The V and J ends lost 2 bases and 2 bases respectively, with 11 bases between them. The CDR3 spans 14 residues. Germline CDR1 GTSNPN, CDR2 SVGIG (reference sequence).

The chain has TRBV5-1 and TRBJ1-2, with D maybe TRBD1 (5 bases). Deletions cut 4 bases from V and 2 bases from J, with 9 bases between. Per the germline V gene, CDR1 is SGHRS and CDR2 is YFSETQ. The CDR3 has 13 amino acids. For the CDR3, the DNA is TGCGCCAGCAGCGGGCAGGGCAACTATGGCTACACCTTC. Its protein product is CASSGQGNYGYTF. Supplemented by reference TRBV5-1 and TRBJ1-2, the full variable domain reads KAGVTQTPRYLIKTRGQQVTLSCSPISGHRSVSWYQQTPGQGLQFLFEYFSETQRNKGNFPGRFSGRQFSNSRSEMNVSTLELGDSALYLCASSGQGNYGYTFGSGTRLTVV.

CDR3 residues: CAWRSYNEQFF. The CDR3 DNA is TGTGCCTGGAGATCATACAATGAGCAGTTCTTC. The chain carries TRBV30 and TRBJ2-1; D unclear. Trimming removed 3 bases from V and 4 bases from J, with 4 bases in between. The CDR3 totals 11 residues. CDR1 and CDR2 (germline): GTSNPN, SVGIG (reference sequence).

The V call is TRBV10-3, the J call TRBJ1-5; TRBD1 matches 7 bases. Germline lookup yields CDR1 ENHRY and CDR2 SYGVKD. This CDR3 is built from 15 residues. V lost 0 bases to trimming and J lost 6 bases; unmatched junction nucleotides: 5. This chain's CDR3 is CAISESGGASQPQHF. For the CDR3, the DNA is TGTGCCATCAGTGAGTCAGGGGGCGCGAGTCAGCCCCAGCATTTT.

This sequence joins TRBV2 and TRBJ2-3, with 8 bases that match TRBD2. V shed 6 bases, J shed 6 bases, and the junction held 11 bases outside the gene matches. CDR3 length: 15 amino acids. Germline values: CDR1 SNHLY, CDR2 FYNNEI. In DNA form, the CDR3 reads TGTGCCAGCAGAAATAGCGGGACTAGTATGGATACGCAGTATTTT. Translation: CASRNSGTSMDTQYF.

This clone was seen once. The chain is built from TRBV19 and TRBJ2-1; TRBD2 aligns across 7 bases. The CDR3 sequence is 15 residues long. Looked up from germline, CDR1 is LNHDA and CDR2 is SQIVND (reference sequence). Germline trimming cut 6 bases from V and 4 bases from J; bases unmatched to any gene: 9. CDR3 coding DNA: TGTGCCAGTAGATTGGGCGGGGGACCTTACAATGAGCAGTTCTTC. Its translation is CASRLGGGPYNEQFF.

The gene calls are TRBV19 and TRBJ1-1, with D unclear. This CDR3 has 14 residues. Germline CDR1 reads LNHDA; CDR2 reads SQIVND (reference sequence). Trimming shortened V by 4 bases and J by 2 bases, and 11 bases separated the two germline ends. CDR3 region: CASSTPGENTEAFF. The CDR3 coding sequence is TGTGCCAGTAGTACCCCCGGGGAAAACACTGAAGCTTTCTTT.

The gene calls are TRBV7-9 and TRBJ2-7, with D possibly being TRBD1 (6 bases). The CDR3 consists of 14 residues. Trimming cost V 3 bases and J 2 bases, with 11 bases left between them. Germline CDR1 and CDR2: SEHNR and FQNEAQ (reference sequence). For the CDR3, the DNA is TGTGCCAGCAGCTTTACAGGGCCGCCCTACGAGCAGTACTTC. Translation: CASSFTGPPYEQYF.

The V call is TRBV4-1, the J call TRBJ2-1; D is undetermined. CDR1 and CDR2 from the germline V gene are MGHRA and YSYEKL. V lost 1 base and J 5 bases, leaving 12 bases between the germline ends. This CDR3 region has 15 residues. CDR3 amino acids: CASSQVARSDNEQFF. The DNA of the CDR3 is TGCGCCAGCAGCCAAGTGGCTAGAAGCGACAATGAGCAGTTCTTC.